This T cell receptor beta chain was recorded in a study of human T cells and chemical hapten exposure. TCRdb fed the RACE reads into MiXCR, producing one record per CDR3 protein. The sample comprises under 450,000 distinct CDR3 sequences, more than 4.5% of which are singletons, and 2% to 2.5% rests with the top ten. This clonotype showed up just a few times. Germline lookup yields CDR1 MNHEY and CDR2 SVGAGI. Trimming left V 2 bases short and J 5 bases short, with 8 bases between. CDR3 length equals 13 residues. The sample's time point: patch test 1, 2 weeks after DPC sensitization. Treatment denoted: therapeutic diphenylcyclopropenone sensitization with weekly scalp DPC.

The rearrangement joins TRBV6-5 to TRBJ2-3; no clear D gene. This TCR derives from a woman aged 50 to 60 with alopecia areata. Some clones in this sample may be carry-over from other donors' samples. The sequencing used whole blood, collected in connection with sensitization to the hapten diphenylcyclopropenone (DPC). The CDR3 loop is CASSYGPLDTQYF. CDR3 in DNA: TGTGCCAGCAGTTACGGCCCCCTAGATACGCAGTATTTT.